Listed here are 21 T cell receptor beta chains from one sample, sequenced in a study of T cells in tuberculosis. Sequencing was performed with immunoSEQ multiplex PCR; in TCRdb, only in-frame clones are kept and a portion is missing. This table has roughly 44,000 clones, more than 90% appearing once. Sequenced input: PBMCs. These TCRs come from a donor aged 10 to 29 with latent tuberculosis or without tuberculosis infection.

The chain's CDR3 is CASSLAQLAGVFQDTQYF. DNA of the CDR3: TGTGCCAGCAGCTTAGCTCAACTAGCGGGAGTATTTCAAGATACGCAGTATTTT. The rearrangement joins TRBV7-9 to TRBJ2-3; 11 bases fit TRBD2. Germline-derived CDR1 and CDR2 are SEHNR and FQNEAQ (reference sequence). The CDR3 totals 18 residues. V lost 0 bases and J lost 5; bases outside the gene matches: 10. The whole variable domain, filled in from reference TRBV7-9 and TRBJ2-3, reads DTGVSQNPRHKITKRGQNVTFRCDPISEHNRLYWYRQTLGQGPEFLTYFQNEAQLEKSRLLSDRFSAERPKGSFSTLEIQRTEQGDSAMYLCASSLAQLAGVFQDTQYFGPGTRLTVL.

The J gene is TRBJ2-1, the V gene TRBV7-9; D is perhaps TRBD2 (5 bases). This CDR3 spans 13 amino acids. Germline-derived CDR1 and CDR2 are SEHNR and FQNEAQ (reference sequence). V was pared by 8 bases and J by 8 bases, with 16 bases between. CDR3 DNA: TGTGCCAGCTGTCGGGGTTTTTGTCATGAGCAGTTCTTC. Protein product: CASCRGFCHEQFF.

The chain recombines TRBV7-9 with TRBJ2-7, with a possible D match to TRBD2 (6 bases). This CDR3 contains 17 residues. Germline-derived CDR1 and CDR2 are SEHNR and FQNEAQ (reference sequence). The V and J ends lost 5 bases and 7 bases respectively, with 27 bases between them. In DNA form, the CDR3 reads TGTGCCAGCAGCCATCCCTCCGGGACTCCGCTACGAGAAGAGCAGTACTTC. Its translation: CASSHPSGTPLREEQYF.

The chain is built from TRBV29-1 and TRBJ1-2, with D possibly matching TRBD1 (5 bases). The germline gives CDR1 SQVTM, CDR2 ANQGSEA. V gave up 1 base and J gave up 4 bases, with 7 bases separating them. CDR3 length: 12 amino acids. CDR3 loop: CSVEGGTYGYTF. CDR3 sequence (DNA): TGCAGCGTTGAAGGGGGCACCTATGGCTACACCTTC.

The chain links TRBV5-1 to TRBJ1-1; D might be TRBD1 (5 bases). Between the trimmed V and J ends, which lost 0 bases and 1 base, there was a span of 10 bases. The CDR3 is 15 residues long. Germline assignment: CDR1 SGHRS and CDR2 YFSETQ. CDR3 DNA sequence: TGCGCCAGCAGCTTGGCCGGGGGTGAGAACACTGAAGCTTTCTTT. Amino acids: CASSLAGGENTEAFF.

V gene TRBV14 combines with J gene TRBJ2-1; 8 nucleotides line up with TRBD1. Germline CDR1 is SGHDN and CDR2 is FVKESK. The junction had 6 bases not matched to a gene; V was cut back by 1 base and J by 4 bases. The CDR3 covers 16 residues. CDR3 sequence: CASSQAPQGGYNEQFF. The CDR3 nucleotides are TGTGCCAGCAGCCAAGCCCCACAGGGGGGTTACAATGAGCAGTTCTTC.

The CDR3 nucleotides are TGTGCCAGTAGTATAGTACTCCATAGCAATCAGCCCCAGCATTTT. It yields the protein CASSIVLHSNQPQHF. The gene calls are TRBV19 and TRBJ1-5; D call uncertain. Germline CDR1 LNHDA, CDR2 SQIVND (reference sequence). Trimming shortened V by 1 base and J by 0 bases, and 7 bases separated the two germline ends. The CDR3 is 15 amino acids.

This chain connects TRBV5-1 to TRBJ2-5, with 9 bases identical to TRBD2. Trimming at V came to 7 bases and at J to 1 base, leaving 8 bases not matched to a gene. The germline V gene has CDR1 SGHRS and CDR2 YFSETQ. The CDR3 is 15 amino acids. The CDR3, as DNA: TGCGCCAGCGTAGCGGGAGCCAACCTCCAAGAGACCCAGTACTTC. Amino acid sequence: CASVAGANLQETQYF.

The chain recombines TRBV9 with TRBJ2-7, with 9 positions matching TRBD2. CDR1 and CDR2 (germline): SGDLS, YYNGEE. V was clipped by 3 bases and J by 9 bases; unmatched bases: 16. This CDR3 region has 16 residues. CDR3 residues: CASSALAGRFPQVQYF. CDR3 sequence (DNA): TGTGCCAGCAGCGCCCTAGCGGGAAGGTTCCCCCAGGTGCAGTACTTC.

This chain links TRBV11-3 with TRBJ1-1, with D uncertain. This CDR3 has 15 residues. Trimming pared 5 bases from V and 0 bases from J, leaving 13 bases between. Germline lookup yields CDR1 SGHNT and CDR2 YENEEA. The CDR3 DNA is TGTGCCAGCAGCGACTGGCTAGGCATGAACACTGAAGCTTTCTTT. Residues: CASSDWLGMNTEAFF. Complete variable domain (other parts from reference TRBV11-3 and TRBJ1-1): EAGVVQSPRYKIIEKKQPVAFWCNPISGHNTLYWYLQNLGQGPELLIRYENEEAVDDSQLPKDRFSAERLKGVDSTLKIQPAELGDSAVYLCASSDWLGMNTEAFFGQGTRLTVV.

This clone was detected only a few times. The V gene is TRBV6-5, the J gene TRBJ2-7, with 9 bases matching TRBD1. The germline gives CDR1 MNHEY, CDR2 SVGAGI. The junction had 5 bases not matched to a gene; V was cut back by 6 bases and J by 2 bases. The CDR3 loop spans 14 amino acids. The CDR3 here is CASRRDRAAYEQYF. The DNA of the CDR3 is TGTGCCAGCAGACGGGACAGGGCCGCCTACGAGCAGTACTTC.

J is TRBJ1-2 and V is TRBV18; 7 bases fit TRBD1. The CDR3 extends over 16 amino acids. Germline loops: CDR1 KGHSH, CDR2 LQKENI. V trimming: 6 bases; J trimming: 2 bases; junction bases outside the gene matches: 12. The CDR3 DNA is TGTGCCAGCTCGCAAGGGGTACCGGGACAGAACTATGGCTACACCTTC. It is translated as CASSQGVPGQNYGYTF.

The chain employs TRBV29-1 and TRBJ1-1, with a weak D call TRBD1 (6 bases). The V gene lost 6 bases and the J gene lost 6 bases, with 14 bases spanning the gap. Per the germline V gene, CDR1 is SQVTM and CDR2 is ANQGSEA. This CDR3 comprises 12 residues. In DNA form, the CDR3 reads TGCAGCGTACGGGCCTCAGGGGCTGAAGCTTTCTTT. It encodes CSVRASGAEAFF.

The rearrangement links TRBV5-6 to TRBJ1-5; tentatively, D is TRBD1 (5 bases). The germline CDR1 and CDR2 sequences are SGHDT and YYEEEE. This CDR3 region has 14 residues. V was clipped by 4 bases and J by 5 bases, with 13 bases between them. CDR3 bases: TGTGCCAGCAGCCAGGGCTGGGGGGATCAGCCCCAGCATTTT. Translation gives CASSQGWGDQPQHF.

The chain joins TRBV5-5 to TRBJ1-1, with 7 bases fitting TRBD1. After removal of 5 bases from V and 0 bases from J, the junction contained 4 bases not matched to a gene. This CDR3 has 14 residues. CDR1 and CDR2 from the germline V gene are SGHKS and YYEKEE (reference sequence). CDR3 loop: CASRETGLNTEAFF. CDR3 coding DNA: TGTGCCAGCAGGGAGACAGGGTTGAACACTGAAGCTTTCTTT.

The chain has TRBV6-5 and TRBJ1-5, with D possibly matching TRBD1 (5 bases). Germline CDR1 and CDR2: MNHEY and SVGAGI. This CDR3 has 14 amino acids. V was shortened by 4 bases and J by 7 bases, with 14 bases between the two germline ends. CDR3 in DNA: TGTGCCAGCAGTTTTTGGGGGGGGAACCAGCCCCAGCATTTT. Translated: CASSFWGGNQPQHF.

This chain connects TRBV9 to TRBJ2-1; 8 positions match TRBD1. Germline CDR1 reads SGDLS; CDR2 reads YYNGEE. After removal of 4 bases from V and 2 bases from J, the junction contained 5 bases not matched to a gene. The CDR3 contains 15 residues. Here the CDR3 DNA reads TGTGCCAGCAGCTCTCAGGGGGCCCCCTACAATGAGCAGTTCTTC. Translating gives CASSSQGAPYNEQFF.

The CDR3 region has the DNA TGCGCCAGCAGCTCCGGACTAGCGGGAGCCAATGAGCAGTTCTTC. Its translation: CASSSGLAGANEQFF. The chain employs TRBV5-1 and TRBJ2-1, with 13 bases lining up with TRBD2. V was pared by 3 bases and J by 6 bases, with 3 bases of the junction left unmatched. Germline V gene sequence: CDR1 SGHRS, CDR2 YFSETQ. The CDR3 has 15 residues.

The gene calls are TRBV2 and TRBJ1-5; TRBD1 is a possible D gene (5 bases). Germline V gene data show CDR1 as SNHLY and CDR2 as FYNNEI. With 6 bases removed from V and 4 bases from J, the gap between germline ends came to 10 bases. The CDR3 is 13 amino acids. DNA for the CDR3: TGTGCCAGCAGGGGGCTTGGGAATCAGCCCCAGCATTTT. Encoded protein: CASRGLGNQPQHF.

V is TRBV5-1 and J is TRBJ2-5; 7 bases line up with TRBD1. Germline lookup yields CDR1 SGHRS and CDR2 YFSETQ. Trimming removed 0 bases from V and 4 bases from J; junction bases left unmatched: 3. The CDR3 runs to 14 residues. CDR3 nucleotide sequence: TGCGCCAGCAGCTTGGACAGGGGTGGAGAGACCCAGTACTTC. Amino acid sequence: CASSLDRGGETQYF.

The genes are TRBV19 and TRBJ2-7, with 8 bases that match TRBD2. The CDR3 totals 14 residues. Trimming cost V 4 bases and J 0 bases; bases outside gene matches: 2. The germline CDR1 and CDR2 sequences are LNHDA and SQIVND (reference sequence). CDR3 sequence reads: CASSTSGSSYEQYF. The CDR3 coding sequence is TGTGCCAGTAGTACAAGCGGGAGCTCCTACGAGCAGTACTTC.